Presented here are 5 T cell receptor beta chains from one specimen sequenced in a study of T cell responses to AZD1222 COVID-19 vaccine. Method: immunoSEQ multiplex PCR; TCRdb's copy keeps in-frame clones and lacks some. The sample holds about 62,000 clones, roughly three quarters seen once. The sample consisted of peripheral blood, taken on day 0 of AZD1222 vaccination. These receptors originate from an adult in good health.

This chain uses TRBV3-1 (or the pseudogene TRBV3-2) with TRBJ1-1; D remains ambiguous. Trimming left V 5 bases short and J 1 base short, with 8 bases between. Germline CDR1 is LGHDT and CDR2 is YNNKEL (reference sequence). This CDR3 is 13 amino acids long. For the CDR3, the DNA is TGTGCCAGCAGCTCACGAGGGAACACTGAAGCTTTCTTT. Its protein product is CASSSRGNTEAFF.

The CDR3 here is CASSYTDPWGNQPQHF. CDR3 DNA sequence: TGTGCCAGCAGTTACACGGACCCCTGGGGCAATCAGCCCCAGCATTTT. The chain employs TRBV6-6 and TRBJ1-5; D is unclear. Germline V gene sequence: CDR1 MNHNY, CDR2 SVGAGI (reference sequence). With 2 bases removed from V and 2 bases from J, the gap between germline ends came to 13 bases. This CDR3 region has 16 residues.

The chain links TRBV18 to TRBJ1-6, with TRBD1 identical over 7 bases. Germline CDR1 and CDR2: KGHSH and LQKENI. The V gene end was trimmed by 9 bases and the J gene end by 6 bases; junction bases not matched to a gene: 5. The CDR3 consists of 13 residues. CDR3 nucleotides: TGTGCCAGTGCCCAGGGGGTTAATTCACCCCTCCACTTT. Protein product: CASAQGVNSPLHF.

The CDR3 is CASRGVAGYNEQFF. The CDR3 DNA follows: TGTGCCAGCAGAGGGGTAGCGGGGTACAATGAGCAGTTCTTC. The chain employs TRBV28 and TRBJ2-1; 8 positions agree with TRBD2. The germline CDR1 and CDR2 sequences are MDHEN and SYDVKM. V lost 6 bases to trimming and J lost 4 bases; unmatched junction nucleotides: 5. The CDR3 consists of 14 residues.

The J gene is TRBJ2-5, the V gene TRBV18; D is undetermined. The V gene's germline CDR1 is KGHSH and CDR2 LQKENI. Between the trimmed V and J ends, which lost 5 bases and 0 bases, there was a span of 13 bases. This CDR3 contains 15 residues. The CDR3 protein is CASSLSNPNQETQYF. CDR3 bases: TGTGCCAGCTCATTGTCGAACCCCAACCAAGAGACCCAGTACTTC.